This T cell receptor beta chain was sequenced during a study of cytomegalovirus exposure and HLA in healthy donors. Study at large: As an earlier analysis found, 180 million or so T cells yielded about 120 million unique TCR beta sequences. Among the 398 genotyped donors, 81% were placed in the Caucasian-associated ancestry cluster.

The PCR ran on 60 Vbeta and 13 Jbeta primers. Sequencing used immunoSEQ multiplex PCR; TCRdb keeps in-frame clones, though not all of them. The sample lists about 240,000 clones, roughly 82% occurring once. The ends were cut back, 5 bases at V and 0 bases at J, with 13 bases in the middle. Germline V gives CDR1 SGHNT, CDR2 YENEEA. The CDR3 extends over 15 amino acids. J is TRBJ1-1 and V is TRBV11-3; no firm D call. This receptor was obtained from a woman between 40 and 55 years old in good health and CMV-seropositive. Sequenced material: PBMCs. CDR3 loop: CASSPIGGMNTEAFF. Here the CDR3 DNA reads TGTGCCAGCAGCCCTATTGGAGGTATGAACACTGAAGCTTTCTTT.